The T cell receptor (beta chain) described here comes from a study of cytomegalovirus exposure and HLA in healthy donors. PCR was performed using 60 Vbeta and 13 Jbeta primers. Under the authors' procedure: Unique TCR beta chains totaled approximately 83 million in a later count, with roughly 10 million of them shared. Method: immunoSEQ multiplex PCR; TCRdb's copy keeps in-frame clones and lacks some. Clone size and the V and J calls come from that table; the DNA yielded D and trimming. The data show approximately 160,000 clones, 80% seen once. The CDR3 is made up of 12 amino acids. V shed 2 bases and J shed 5 bases, with 6 bases lying between them. Looked up from germline, CDR1 is MDHEN and CDR2 is SYDVKM.

This TCR came from a woman between 45 and 65 years old in good health and CMV-seropositive. Sequenced material: PBMCs. The rearrangement joins TRBV28 to TRBJ1-2; no definite D call. The CDR3 region has the DNA TGTGCCAGCAGTTTACCCCCTTATGGCTACACCTTC. Its protein is CASSLPPYGYTF.